Below are 18 T cell receptor beta chains sequenced from a single sample in a study of T cell changes during pregnancy in multiple sclerosis. TCRdb keeps only in-frame clones here, not all; method: immunoSEQ multiplex PCR. The data hold roughly 40,000 clones, with 87% observed a single time. Sequenced here: CD4+ T cells from peripheral blood mononuclear cells, sampled after pregnancy. The receptors were sampled from a female donor with multiple sclerosis, enrolled in a pregnancy study.

The chain links TRBV29-1 to TRBJ2-1, with 7 bases aligning to TRBD1. Germline V gene lookup returns CDR1 SQVTM and CDR2 ANQGSEA. V lost 0 bases to trimming and J lost 10 bases; unmatched junction nucleotides: 6. This CDR3 comprises 13 residues. Here the CDR3 reads CSVEETTGVEQFF. DNA of the CDR3: TGCAGCGTTGAAGAGACAACAGGGGTCGAGCAGTTCTTC.

This sequence joins TRBV6-6 and TRBJ2-3, with TRBD1 matching 9 bases. This CDR3 comprises 16 residues. Trimming took 6 bases from V and 2 from J; bases not matched to a gene: 9. The germline gives CDR1 MNHNY, CDR2 SVGAGI (reference sequence). The DNA for the CDR3 is TGTGCCAGCAGCCCAGGGACAGGGCGACACACAGATACGCAGTATTTT. This translates into CASSPGTGRHTDTQYF.

This clone was seen once. This chain joins TRBV30 and TRBJ1-1; maybe TRBD1 (5 bases). V gave up 3 bases and J gave up 11 bases, with 13 bases separating them. The CDR3 is 11 amino acids. In germline, CDR1 is GTSNPN, CDR2 SVGIG (reference sequence). CDR3 region: CAWSWGGRAFF. DNA for the CDR3: TGTGCCTGGAGCTGGGGGGGACGTGCTTTCTTT.

The chain combines TRBV9 with TRBJ1-4, with 8 bases matching TRBD1. Germline V gene lookup returns CDR1 SGDLS and CDR2 YYNGEE. V dropped 4 bases and J dropped 8; count of bases not matched to a gene: 7. The CDR3 has 14 residues. The CDR3 coding sequence is TGTGCCAGCAGCCCCACAACAGGGGGGGAAAAACTGTTTTTT. Protein sequence: CASSPTTGGEKLFF. The full variable domain, its missing parts supplied by reference TRBV9 and TRBJ1-4, is DSGVTQTPKHLITATGQRVTLRCSPRSGDLSVYWYQQSLDQGLQFLIQYYNGEERAKGNILERFSAQQFPDLHSELNLSSLELGDSALYFCASSPTTGGEKLFFGSGTQLSVL.

The J gene is TRBJ2-2, the V gene TRBV15; TRBD1 aligns across 9 bases. Trimming at V came to 0 bases and at J to 7 bases, leaving 12 bases not matched to a gene. Per the germline V gene, CDR1 is LNHNV and CDR2 is YYDKDF (reference sequence). This CDR3 comprises 18 residues. The CDR3 protein is CATSRDLAIQGANGELFF. The CDR3 DNA is TGTGCCACCAGCAGAGATTTGGCAATACAGGGGGCAAACGGGGAGCTGTTTTTT.

This sequence joins TRBV6-5 and TRBJ2-1; 9 nucleotides line up with TRBD1. Germline CDR1 and CDR2: MNHEY and SVGAGI. V lost 4 bases and J lost 6; bases outside the gene matches: 4. This CDR3 is built from 14 residues. The CDR3 coding sequence is TGTGCCAGCAGTTCCGGGACAGGGCTCAATGAGCAGTTCTTC. Translated, it gives CASSSGTGLNEQFF.

The gene calls are TRBV7-2 and TRBJ1-2, with D unresolved. V shed 3 bases and J shed 5 bases, with 13 bases lying between them. Germline V CDR1 and CDR2: SGHTA, FQGNSA. The CDR3 is 14 amino acids. CDR3 sequence reads: CASSFMSPPYGYTF. The CDR3 nucleotides are TGTGCCAGCAGCTTCATGAGCCCCCCATATGGCTACACCTTC.

This clone was observed once. V and J are TRBV19 and TRBJ1-5; the D gene is possibly TRBD1 (6 bases). CDR3 length: 16 amino acids. Trimming left V 6 bases short and J 2 bases short, with 17 bases between. Germline CDR1 reads LNHDA; CDR2 reads SQIVND (reference sequence). CDR3 DNA: TGTGCCAGTAGCAACTACAGGGTGGCGGGCAATCAGCCCCAGCATTTT. Its translation: CASSNYRVAGNQPQHF.

The rearrangement uses TRBV5-6 and TRBJ1-5; the match to TRBD1 covers 9 bases. The CDR3 extends over 17 amino acids. The germline V gene encodes CDR1 SGHDT and CDR2 YYEEEE. The junction had 15 bases not matched to a gene; V was cut back by 4 bases and J by 7 bases. CDR3 nucleotides: TGTGCCAGCAGCCGTTACAGGGGGCAGTTTATTAGACAGCCCCAGCATTTT. This codes for CASSRYRGQFIRQPQHF. The whole variable domain, remainder taken from reference TRBV5-6 and TRBJ1-5, is DAGVTQSPTHLIKTRGQQVTLRCSPKSGHDTVSWYQQALGQGPQFIFQYYEEEERQRGNFPDRFSGHQFPNYSSELNVNALLLGDSALYLCASSRYRGQFIRQPQHFGDGTRLSIL.

V usage is TRBV25-1 and J usage is TRBJ2-1; TRBD2 aligns across 7 bases. J gave up 0 bases and V 1 base, and 6 bases lay outside the gene matches. The CDR3 runs 17 residues. Germline CDR1 is MGHDK and CDR2 is SYGVNS. The CDR3 loop reads CASSEFGAGVSYNEQFF. The CDR3 DNA sequence: TGTGCCAGCAGTGAATTTGGGGCGGGGGTCTCCTACAATGAGCAGTTCTTC.

CDR3 coding DNA: TGTGCCAGCAGCCAAGAGGGCAGGGGGCTGGGAGGCTACACCTTC. This codes for CASSQEGRGLGGYTF. This chain connects TRBV7-2 to TRBJ1-2; 8 positions agree with TRBD1. The CDR3 runs 15 residues. Germline lookup yields CDR1 SGHTA and CDR2 FQGNSA. V lost 5 bases to trimming and J lost 8 bases; unmatched junction nucleotides: 13.

This chain joins TRBV15 and TRBJ1-5; the D gene is possibly TRBD1 (5 bases). This CDR3 has 15 amino acids. Germline CDR1 reads LNHNV; CDR2 reads YYDKDF (reference sequence). The V end was cut by 0 bases, the J end by 7 bases, with 13 bases between. CDR3 sequence: CATSRDRGGEQPQHF. The CDR3 region has the DNA TGTGCCACCAGCAGAGATCGAGGAGGGGAACAGCCCCAGCATTTT.

V and J are TRBV14 and TRBJ1-1, with 11 nucleotides matching TRBD1. V lost 4 bases and J lost 4; bases outside the gene matches: 5. Per germline, CDR1 SGHDN and CDR2 FVKESK. The length of the CDR3 is 15 residues. The CDR3: CASSPRTGGLTEAFF. In DNA, the CDR3 is TGTGCCAGCAGCCCACGGACAGGGGGCCTCACTGAAGCTTTCTTT.

The rearrangement uses TRBV7-6 and TRBJ1-3, with D unclear. V lost 0 bases and J 0 bases, leaving 6 bases between the germline ends. This CDR3 comprises 15 residues. Germline values: CDR1 SGHVS, CDR2 FNYEAQ. This chain's CDR3 is CASSLARSSGNTIYF. CDR3 sequence (DNA): TGTGCCAGCAGCTTAGCACGGAGCTCTGGAAACACCATATATTTT.

V and J are TRBV2 and TRBJ1-1; no reliable D call. Germline lookup yields CDR1 SNHLY and CDR2 FYNNEI. V shed 1 base and J shed 4 bases, with 10 bases lying between them. The CDR3 is 14 amino acids. The CDR3 reads CASSEGGFTTEAFF. The CDR3 nucleotides are TGTGCCAGCAGTGAAGGCGGATTCACCACTGAAGCTTTCTTT.

This chain connects TRBV29-1 to TRBJ1-2; TRBD1 matches 12 bases. J lost 7 bases, V lost 1 base, and 19 bases had no gene match. CDR1 is SQVTM and CDR2 is ANQGSEA in the germline V gene. This CDR3 has 19 residues. The CDR3 DNA reads as TGCAGCGTTGAAGCTCGAAGGGAGGGACAGGGGGCAAAATCAGGTGGCTACACCTTC. Protein: CSVEARREGQGAKSGGYTF.

The rearrangement links TRBV19 to TRBJ2-1; TRBD2 matches 8 bases. The CDR3 is 16 amino acids. Germline V CDR1 and CDR2: LNHDA, SQIVND (reference sequence). V lost 3 bases to trimming and J lost 0 bases; unmatched junction nucleotides: 4. As DNA, the CDR3 is TGTGCCAGTAGTATTGACCGGGGGGGCTCCTACAATGAGCAGTTCTTC. It encodes CASSIDRGGSYNEQFF.

CDR3 region: CASSRKGADEQFF. The CDR3, as DNA: TGTGCCAGCAGTAGGAAGGGGGCCGATGAGCAGTTCTTC. The chain employs TRBV27 and TRBJ2-1; 7 bases line up with TRBD1. The CDR3 sequence is 13 residues long. V was clipped by 5 bases and J by 8 bases; unmatched bases: 6. CDR1 is MNHEY, CDR2 SMNVEV, per germline (reference sequence).